The rows below give T cell receptor beta chains drawn from one sample of a study of blood T cell repertoires in COVID-19. Sequenced by immunoSEQ multiplex PCR; TCRdb stores in-frame clones only, minus some. This table has roughly 250,000 clones, 70% to 85% appearing once. The sequenced sample was peripheral blood. These receptors came from a woman between 35 and 50 years old with active or convalescent COVID-19. The CDR3 runs from the conserved cysteine through the conserved F or W. Fields, in order: clone size, V gene, J gene, D gene, CDR3 protein, CDR3 DNA. A D gene is named only where the DNA matches it firmly. Rows may omit the clone size; those that give it use once, few, many or a size class.

>once|TRBV5-1|TRBJ1-3|TRBD1
CASALQGTSGNTIYF
TGCGCCAGCGCCCTACAGGGGACCTCTGGAAACACCATATATTTT
>many|TRBV27|TRBJ2-2|TRBD2
CASSLKAGGRPGELFF
TGTGCCAGCAGTCTCAAAGCGGGGGGGCGACCCGGGGAGCTGTTTTTT
>.|TRBV3-1/TRBV3-2|TRBJ1-2|TRBD1
CASSHGQGYNYGYTF
TGTGCCAGCAGCCATGGACAGGGGTATAACTATGGCTACACCTTC
>.|TRBV11-2|TRBJ2-7|.
CASSFGRAPGEQYF
TGTGCCAGCAGCTTTGGCAGGGCGCCCGGGGAGCAGTACTTC
>.|TRBV30|TRBJ1-5|.
CAWSEYSYSNQPQHF
TGTGCCTGGAGTGAATACAGCTATAGCAATCAGCCCCAGCATTTT
>.|TRBV7-3|TRBJ2-5|TRBD2
CASSLGIAGVDETQYF
TGTGCCAGCAGCTTGGGCATTGCGGGGGTAGACGAGACCCAGTACTTC
>few|TRBV28|TRBJ2-1|TRBD2
CASSLIRRGGYNEQFF
TGTGCCAGCAGTTTAATAAGGCGGGGGGGCTACAATGAGCAGTTCTTC
>few|TRBV30|TRBJ1-6|.
CAWSVTVDNSPLHF
TGTGCCTGGAGTGTCACAGTAGATAATTCACCCCTCCACTTT
>.|TRBV2|TRBJ2-3|TRBD2
CASSGTRTSGHTQYF
TGTGCCAGCAGTGGGACAAGGACTAGCGGGCATACGCAGTATTTT
>.|TRBV28|TRBJ1-2|TRBD1
CASSPSPGQGPGGYTF
TGTGCCAGCAGTCCGTCGCCGGGACAGGGGCCGGGGGGCTACACCTTC
>.|TRBV7-9|TRBJ1-2|.
CASSNLGGAGYTF
TGTGCCAGCAGCAATTTAGGGGGTGCTGGCTACACCTTC
>.|TRBV9|TRBJ2-3|TRBD2
CASSLSRPSGAADTQYF
TGTGCCAGCAGCCTATCCAGGCCTAGCGGGGCGGCAGATACGCAGTATTTT
>.|TRBV9|TRBJ1-3|.
CASSVVGTAVSGNTIYF
TGTGCCAGCAGCGTAGTCGGAACAGCGGTCTCTGGAAACACCATATATTTT
>.|TRBV30|TRBJ2-3|.
CAWSVQGAPDTQYF
TGTGCCTGGAGTGTACAAGGGGCCCCAGATACGCAGTATTTT
>.|TRBV7-9|TRBJ1-4|.
CASSPLEKLFF
TGTGCCAGCAGCCCCCTGGAAAAACTGTTTTTT
>few|TRBV6-1|TRBJ2-1|.
CASSEPVNEQFF
TGTGCCAGCAGTGAACCCGTTAATGAGCAGTTCTTC
>.|TRBV19|TRBJ2-3|.
CASSIGGAGTDTQYF
TGTGCCAGTAGTATTGGGGGCGCGGGCACAGATACGCAGTATTTT
>.|TRBV15|TRBJ2-1|.
CATSRDRYQGVGAGVYNEQFF
TGTGCCACCAGCAGAGATCGGTACCAGGGGGTTGGAGCGGGGGTCTACAATGAGCAGTTCTTC
>.|TRBV5-1|TRBJ2-5|TRBD2
CASSQRGVAGARETQYF
TGCGCCAGCAGCCAAAGAGGTGTAGCGGGGGCTCGGGAGACCCAGTACTTC
>.|TRBV29-1|TRBJ2-1|.
CSVVPLVLRGYNEQFF
TGCAGCGTTGTCCCCCTAGTCTTGCGCGGCTACAATGAGCAGTTCTTC
>.|TRBV10-3|TRBJ1-1|.
CAISKQGDTEAFF
TGTGCCATCAGTAAGCAGGGTGACACTGAAGCTTTCTTT
>.|TRBV25-1|TRBJ2-3|.
CASSVKRHTHF
TGTGCCAGCAGTGTAAAGAGACATACGCATTTT
>.|TRBV19|TRBJ1-2|TRBD1
CASSRVQGVNYGYTF
TGTGCCAGTAGTAGAGTACAGGGGGTCAACTATGGCTACACCTTC
>.|TRBV28|TRBJ1-2|TRBD1
CATSRGRGVYGYTF
TGTGCCACCTCCCGGGGCAGGGGGGTCTATGGCTACACCTTC
>.|TRBV24-1|TRBJ2-1|.
CATSDPLGTSSYNEQFF
TGTGCCACCAGTGACCCTCTGGGCACGAGCTCCTACAATGAGCAGTTCTTC
>.|TRBV20-1|TRBJ1-4|TRBD1
CSASQKAGTGMFF
TGCAGTGCTAGTCAAAAGGCCGGGACAGGGATGTTTTTT
>.|TRBV3-1/TRBV3-2|TRBJ2-2|TRBD2
CASSPTWGGGAAGELFF
TGTGCCAGCAGCCCCACCTGGGGCGGGGGGGCCGCCGGGGAGCTGTTTTTT